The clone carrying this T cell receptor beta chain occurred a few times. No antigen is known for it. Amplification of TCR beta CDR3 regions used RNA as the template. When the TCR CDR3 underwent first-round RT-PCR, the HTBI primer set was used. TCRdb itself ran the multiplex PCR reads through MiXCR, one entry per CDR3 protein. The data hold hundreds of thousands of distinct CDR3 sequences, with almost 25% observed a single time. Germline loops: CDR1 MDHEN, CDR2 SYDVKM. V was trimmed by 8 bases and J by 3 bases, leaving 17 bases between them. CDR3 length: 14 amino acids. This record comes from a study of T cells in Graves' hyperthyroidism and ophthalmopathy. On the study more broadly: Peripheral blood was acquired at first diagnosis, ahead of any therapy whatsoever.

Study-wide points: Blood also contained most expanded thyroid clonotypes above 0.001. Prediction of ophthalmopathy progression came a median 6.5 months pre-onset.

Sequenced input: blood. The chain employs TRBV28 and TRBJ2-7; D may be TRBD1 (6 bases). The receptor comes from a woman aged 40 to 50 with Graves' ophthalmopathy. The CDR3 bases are TGTGCCAGCGGGAATTACAGGGATGTCTACGAGCAGTACTTC. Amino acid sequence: CASGNYRDVYEQYF.